Presented here are 2 T cell receptor beta chains from one specimen sequenced in a study of T cell changes during pregnancy in multiple sclerosis. Sequencing used immunoSEQ multiplex PCR; TCRdb keeps in-frame clones, though not all of them. Among tens of thousands of clones listed, more than 90% were seen once. The sample consisted of peripheral blood, taken in the first trimester of pregnancy. The receptors shown here come from a female donor in good health, enrolled as a control in a pregnancy study.

V and J are TRBV7-9 and TRBJ1-5, with D possibly TRBD1 on 5 matching bases. The CDR3 runs 15 residues. V was trimmed by 2 bases and J by 4 bases, leaving 12 bases between them. Germline loops: CDR1 SEHNR, CDR2 FQNEAQ (reference sequence). The CDR3 reads CASSLSVGGNQPQHF. For the CDR3, the DNA is TGTGCCAGCAGCTTATCCGTGGGGGGAAATCAGCCCCAGCATTTT.

The chain is built from TRBV28 and TRBJ1-1; 7 bases are a match to TRBD1. The V gene end was trimmed by 6 bases and the J gene end by 1 base; junction bases not matched to a gene: 5. CDR1 MDHEN and CDR2 SYDVKM come from the germline V gene. The CDR3 runs 14 residues. The CDR3 DNA reads TGTGCCAGCAGATTGGGACAGAGGAACACTGAAGCTTTCTTT. As protein: CASRLGQRNTEAFF.